This T cell receptor beta chain was captured by sequencing in a study of T-cell memory formation after mild COVID-19. TCRdb re-derived calls from the 5' RACE reads in MiXCR, one entry per CDR3 protein. The data show 250,000 to 350,000 distinct CDR3 sequences, less than 20% seen once. The CDR3 runs 13 residues. Unmatched junction bases numbered 13, after V lost 10 bases and J lost 8 bases. Germline CDR1 MDHEN, CDR2 SYDVKM. This clonotype has a handful of counts. This receptor was taken from a man between 18 and 35 years old who had mild COVID-19 (a few samples of this study predate the infection). Cell type and time point are not known. The chain joins TRBV28 to TRBJ1-2; 7 bases map to TRBD1. The material sequenced was PBMCs or a T cell subset sorted from them (not recorded which). This CDR3 is CATGGVRGAGYTF. Written as DNA, the CDR3 is TGTGCCACAGGGGGGGTCAGAGGGGCCGGCTACACCTTC.